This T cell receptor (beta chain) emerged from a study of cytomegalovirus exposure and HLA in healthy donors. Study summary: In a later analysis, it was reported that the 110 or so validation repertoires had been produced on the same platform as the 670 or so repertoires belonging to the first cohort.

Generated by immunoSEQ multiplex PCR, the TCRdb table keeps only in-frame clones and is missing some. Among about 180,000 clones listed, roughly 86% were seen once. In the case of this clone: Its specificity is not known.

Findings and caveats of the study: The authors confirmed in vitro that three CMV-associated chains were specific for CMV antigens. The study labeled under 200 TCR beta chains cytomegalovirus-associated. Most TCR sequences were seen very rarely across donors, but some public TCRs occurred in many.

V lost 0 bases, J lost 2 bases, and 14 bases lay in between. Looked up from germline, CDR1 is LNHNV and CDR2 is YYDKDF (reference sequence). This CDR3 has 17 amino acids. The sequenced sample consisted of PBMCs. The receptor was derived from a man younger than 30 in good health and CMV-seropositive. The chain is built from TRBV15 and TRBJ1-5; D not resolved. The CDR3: CATSRDYGRPGNQPQHF. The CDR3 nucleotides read TGTGCCACCAGCAGAGATTACGGCAGGCCGGGCAATCAGCCCCAGCATTTT.